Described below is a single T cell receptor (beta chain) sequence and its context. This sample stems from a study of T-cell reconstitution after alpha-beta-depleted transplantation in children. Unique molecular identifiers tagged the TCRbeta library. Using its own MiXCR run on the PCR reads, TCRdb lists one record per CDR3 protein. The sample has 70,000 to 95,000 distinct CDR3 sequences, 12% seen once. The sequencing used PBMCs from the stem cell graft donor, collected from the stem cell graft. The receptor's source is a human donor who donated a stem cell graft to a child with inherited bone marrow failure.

As DNA, the CDR3 is TGTGCCAGCAGCTTGGTCCAGGGGTTAGAAAATGGCTACACCTTC. Translated, it gives CASSLVQGLENGYTF. The chain carries TRBV5-6 and TRBJ1-2, with D maybe TRBD1 (6 bases). This CDR3 contains 15 residues. Trimming pared 0 bases from V and 6 bases from J, leaving 15 bases between. Germline CDR1 is SGHDT and CDR2 is YYEEEE.